Reported below is one T cell receptor (beta chain). What it recognizes is unknown. MiXCR, applied by TCRdb to the RT-PCR reads, yields one record per CDR3 protein. The data contain some 180,000 distinct CDR3 sequences, roughly 8.7% of them seen just once; the ten biggest clones take up approximately 10%. The CDR3 contains 15 residues. V gave up 3 bases and J gave up 7 bases, with 13 bases separating them. CDR1 MDHEN and CDR2 SYDVKM come from the germline V gene. The sample belongs to a study of response to subunit inactivated influenza vaccine. Study outcomes and limitations: Each seasonal influenza vaccination recruits few new T cells, the authors suggested.

This sequence joins TRBV28 and TRBJ1-6; unclear D gene. The material was non-naive T cells sorted from PBMCs, obtained on the day of vaccination. The receptor was isolated from a man aged 50-60 years who received an inactivated influenza vaccine. The CDR3 coding sequence is TGTGCCAGCAGTTTGTCCTATCTGGGGAATTCACCCCTCCACTTT. Protein sequence: CASSLSYLGNSPLHF. Supplemented by reference TRBV28 and TRBJ1-6, the full variable domain reads DVKVTQSSRYLVKRTGEKVFLECVQDMDHENMFWYRQDPGLGLRLIYFSYDVKMKEKGDIPEGYSVSREKKERFSLILESASTNQTSMYLCASSLSYLGNSPLHFGNGTRLTVT.